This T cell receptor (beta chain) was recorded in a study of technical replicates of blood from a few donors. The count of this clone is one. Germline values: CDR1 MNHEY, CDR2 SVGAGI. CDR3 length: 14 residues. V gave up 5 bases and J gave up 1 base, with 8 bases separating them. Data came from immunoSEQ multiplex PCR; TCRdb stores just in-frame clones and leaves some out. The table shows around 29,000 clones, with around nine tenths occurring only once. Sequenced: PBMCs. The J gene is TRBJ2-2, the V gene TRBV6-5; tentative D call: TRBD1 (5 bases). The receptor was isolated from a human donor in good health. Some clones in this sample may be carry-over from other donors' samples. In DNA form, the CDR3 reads TGTGCCAGCAGTAGACAGATGAACACCGGGGAGCTGTTTTTT. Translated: CASSRQMNTGELFF.